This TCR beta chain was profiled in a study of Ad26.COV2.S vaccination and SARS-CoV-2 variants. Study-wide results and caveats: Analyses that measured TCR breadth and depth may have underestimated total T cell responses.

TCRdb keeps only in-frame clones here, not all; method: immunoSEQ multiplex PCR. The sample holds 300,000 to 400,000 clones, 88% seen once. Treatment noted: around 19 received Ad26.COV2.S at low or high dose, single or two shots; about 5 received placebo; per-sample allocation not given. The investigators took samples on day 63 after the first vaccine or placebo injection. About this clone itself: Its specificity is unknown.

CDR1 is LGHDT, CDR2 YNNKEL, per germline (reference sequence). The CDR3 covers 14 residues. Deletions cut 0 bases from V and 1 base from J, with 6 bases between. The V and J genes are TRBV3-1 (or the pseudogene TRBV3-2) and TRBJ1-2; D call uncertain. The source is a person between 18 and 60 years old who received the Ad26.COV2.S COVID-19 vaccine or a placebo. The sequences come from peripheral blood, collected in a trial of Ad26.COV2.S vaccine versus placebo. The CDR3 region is CASSQDSFNYGYTF. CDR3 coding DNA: TGTGCCAGCAGCCAAGACAGTTTTAACTATGGCTACACCTTC.